This TCR beta chain was recorded in a study of identical twins. Study-wide results and limits: Models came in too low on out-of-frame TCR alpha sharing in monozygotic twins. When twins shared out-of-frame alpha sequences, those sequences had excess low generation probability. With beta out-of-frame sequences, excess sharing by twins was weaker.

One entry per CDR3 protein, called by TCRdb with MiXCR from the 5' RACE reads. The table includes more than 400,000 distinct CDR3 sequences, about 15% detected once. Among all donors, each was a healthy Caucasian. Turning to this clonotype: Its antigen is currently unknown.

Trimming removed 2 bases from V and 7 bases from J; junction bases left unmatched: 11. The CDR3 spans 16 residues. The germline V gene encodes CDR1 LGHDT and CDR2 YNNKEL (reference sequence). This same sample was also taken into another study, of yellow fever vaccine responses in identical twins.

This sequence originates from a woman younger than 35 in good health. The chain joins TRBV3-1 to TRBJ2-1, with 7 nucleotides matching TRBD2. The sample consisted of CD4+ T cells sorted from blood. DNA of the CDR3: TGTGCCAGCAGCCAACCCGAATGGGGCGGGGGTAATGAGCAGTTCTTC. Its protein is CASSQPEWGGGNEQFF.